The rows below give T cell receptor beta chains drawn from one sample of a study of T cell changes during pregnancy in multiple sclerosis. The data were produced by immunoSEQ multiplex PCR, yet TCRdb's version contains in-frame clones alone and is incomplete. The repertoire holds approximately 44,000 clones, with roughly nine tenths as singletons. The specimen comprised CD4+ T cells from peripheral blood mononuclear cells, sampled in the first trimester of pregnancy. These receptors came from a female donor with multiple sclerosis, enrolled in a pregnancy study. CDR3s include the opening cysteine and the closing phenylalanine or tryptophan. D genes are given only for firm matches. Clone size is shown for a subset of rows, as once, few, many or a class of expanded clone.

j_gene: TRBJ2-3; v_gene: TRBV6-1; d_gene: TRBD2; abundance: .; CDR3aa: CASRQTGGSTDTQYF; CDR3nt: TGTGCCAGCAGACAAACGGGAGGTAGCACAGATACGCAGTATTTT
j_gene: TRBJ1-2; v_gene: TRBV30; d_gene: TRBD1; abundance: .; CDR3aa: CAWSVGQSYGYTF; CDR3nt: TGTGCCTGGAGTGTGGGACAGAGCTATGGCTACACCTTC
j_gene: TRBJ2-1; v_gene: TRBV25-1; d_gene: TRBD2; abundance: .; CDR3aa: CASSEYRSGSNEQFF; CDR3nt: TGTGCCAGCAGTGAATATAGGAGCGGGAGCAATGAGCAGTTCTTC
j_gene: TRBJ1-3; v_gene: TRBV2; d_gene: .; abundance: .; CDR3aa: CASSALAGPSGNTIYF; CDR3nt: TGTGCCAGCAGTGCTTTGGCAGGGCCATCTGGAAACACCATATATTTT
j_gene: TRBJ2-2; v_gene: TRBV9; d_gene: TRBD2; abundance: .; CDR3aa: CASSVLAGGDTGELFF; CDR3nt: TGTGCCAGCAGCGTTTTAGCGGGAGGTGACACCGGGGAGCTGTTTTTT
j_gene: TRBJ2-3; v_gene: TRBV28; d_gene: TRBD2; abundance: .; CDR3aa: CASSLLGTSGRDTQYF; CDR3nt: TGTGCCAGCAGTTTACTCGGGACTAGCGGGAGAGATACGCAGTATTTT
j_gene: TRBJ1-1; v_gene: TRBV15; d_gene: .; abundance: .; CDR3aa: CATSRDLVNTEAFF; CDR3nt: TGTGCCACCAGCAGAGATTTAGTGAACACTGAAGCTTTCTTT
j_gene: TRBJ2-4; v_gene: TRBV5-4; d_gene: TRBD2; abundance: .; CDR3aa: CASSELAVKNIQYF; CDR3nt: TGTGCCAGCAGCGAACTAGCGGTCAAAAACATTCAGTACTTC
j_gene: TRBJ2-7; v_gene: TRBV2; d_gene: .; abundance: .; CDR3aa: CASSEERSYEQYF; CDR3nt: TGTGCCAGCAGTGAGGAGAGATCCTACGAGCAGTACTTC
j_gene: TRBJ2-5; v_gene: TRBV11-3; d_gene: TRBD2; abundance: .; CDR3aa: CASSPGTSGETQYF; CDR3nt: TGTGCCAGCAGCCCAGGGACTAGCGGGGAGACCCAGTACTTC
j_gene: TRBJ2-7; v_gene: TRBV2; d_gene: .; abundance: once; CDR3aa: CASSERSSEQYF; CDR3nt: TGTGCCAGCAGTGAACGTTCCTCCGAGCAGTACTTC
j_gene: TRBJ2-2; v_gene: TRBV18; d_gene: .; abundance: .; CDR3aa: CASSPRRADTGELFF; CDR3nt: TGTGCCAGCTCACCGCGCAGGGCTGACACCGGGGAGCTGTTTTTT
j_gene: TRBJ2-3; v_gene: TRBV7-2; d_gene: TRBD2; abundance: .; CDR3aa: CASSRLAGFSTDTQYF; CDR3nt: TGTGCCAGCAGCCGACTAGCGGGATTCAGCACAGATACGCAGTATTTT
j_gene: TRBJ2-2; v_gene: TRBV19; d_gene: .; abundance: .; CDR3aa: CASSIDRARTGELFF; CDR3nt: TGTGCCAGTAGTATAGACAGGGCGAGAACCGGGGAGCTGTTTTTT
j_gene: TRBJ2-1; v_gene: TRBV4-3; d_gene: TRBD1; abundance: .; CDR3aa: CASSQAGGPYNEQFF; CDR3nt: TGCGCCAGCAGCCAAGCAGGGGGCCCCTACAATGAGCAGTTCTTC
j_gene: TRBJ2-2; v_gene: TRBV5-3; d_gene: TRBD1; abundance: .; CDR3aa: CARRLGQPYTGELFF; CDR3nt: TGTGCCAGAAGATTGGGACAGCCTTACACCGGGGAGCTGTTTTTT
j_gene: TRBJ2-3; v_gene: TRBV9; d_gene: .; abundance: .; CDR3aa: CASNLAWGTDTQYF; CDR3nt: TGTGCCAGCAACCTAGCGTGGGGCACAGATACGCAGTATTTT
j_gene: TRBJ2-5; v_gene: TRBV5-8; d_gene: TRBD2; abundance: .; CDR3aa: CASSPASGRQETQYF; CDR3nt: TGTGCCAGCAGCCCCGCTAGCGGGAGACAAGAGACCCAGTACTTC
j_gene: TRBJ1-3; v_gene: TRBV18; d_gene: .; abundance: .; CDR3aa: CASSPPSTRSGNTIYF; CDR3nt: TGTGCCAGCTCACCACCAAGTACACGCTCTGGAAACACCATATATTTT